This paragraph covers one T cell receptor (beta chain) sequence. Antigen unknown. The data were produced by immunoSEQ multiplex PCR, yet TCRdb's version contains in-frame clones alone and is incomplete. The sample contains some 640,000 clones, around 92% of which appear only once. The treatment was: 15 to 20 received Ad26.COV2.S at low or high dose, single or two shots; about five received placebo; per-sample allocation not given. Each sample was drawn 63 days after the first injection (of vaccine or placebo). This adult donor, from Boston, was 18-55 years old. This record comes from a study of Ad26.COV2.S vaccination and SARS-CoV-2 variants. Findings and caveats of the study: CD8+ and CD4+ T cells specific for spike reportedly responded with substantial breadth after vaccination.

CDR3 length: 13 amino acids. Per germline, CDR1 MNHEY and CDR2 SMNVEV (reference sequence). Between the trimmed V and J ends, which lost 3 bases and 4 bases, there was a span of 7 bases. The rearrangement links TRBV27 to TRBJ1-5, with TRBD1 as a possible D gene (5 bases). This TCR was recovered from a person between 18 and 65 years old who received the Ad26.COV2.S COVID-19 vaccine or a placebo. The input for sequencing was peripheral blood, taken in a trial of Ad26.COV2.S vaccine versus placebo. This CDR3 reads CASSLKGNQPQHF. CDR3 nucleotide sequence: TGTGCCAGCAGTTTGAAGGGGAATCAGCCCCAGCATTTT.